This is a list of T cell receptor beta chains from one sample in a study of blood T cell repertoires in COVID-19. Clones were read by immunoSEQ multiplex PCR, and TCRdb kept only the in-frame ones, dropping some. The sample shows a few hundred thousand clones, just under 90% of them seen only once. The sequenced material came from peripheral blood. The receptors shown here come from a man in his sixties who had recovered from COVID-19. Each CDR3 is given with its conserved first and last residue. The D gene is left open where the match is weak. Rows may omit the clone size; those that give it use once, few, many or a size class.

abundance,j_gene,d_gene,v_gene,CDR3nt,CDR3aa
.,TRBJ2-3,TRBD2,TRBV29-1,TGCAGCGGATTAGCGGGGAGCACAGATACGCAGTATTTT,CSGLAGSTDTQYF
.,TRBJ1-5,.,TRBV19,TGTGCCAGTAGTATCAGAGGTTCTACTGTTATCAATCAGCCCCAGCATTTT,CASSIRGSTVINQPQHF
once,TRBJ2-4,.,TRBV6-2/TRBV6-3,TGTGCCAGCAGTTACTCGGGGCGGGGCGGCGGAAACATTCAGTACTTC,CASSYSGRGGGNIQYF
.,TRBJ2-1,TRBD1,TRBV19,TGTGCCAGTAGTATTGATCAGGGGGCCTTCTACAATGAGCAGTTCTTC,CASSIDQGAFYNEQFF
.,TRBJ2-3,TRBD2,TRBV2,TGTGCCAGCAGTGGATTGACTAGCGGGAGCACAGATACGCAGTATTTT,CASSGLTSGSTDTQYF
.,TRBJ2-1,TRBD2,TRBV10-1,TGCGCCACATCGAGCGGGAGCACGAACAATGAGCAGTTCTTC,CATSSGSTNNEQFF
.,TRBJ2-7,.,TRBV5-1,TGCGCCAGTCGCTCCGGGGACGAGCAGTACTTC,CASRSGDEQYF
once,TRBJ2-2,.,TRBV9,TGTGCCAGCAGCGTAGTCCCGGACAGGAGGGTGGCCGGGGAGCTGTTTTTT,CASSVVPDRRVAGELFF
.,TRBJ2-2,.,TRBV25-1,TGTGCCAGCACTACTTCCGGGGAGCTGTTTTTT,CASTTSGELFF
.,TRBJ2-2,TRBD1,TRBV9,TGTGCCAGCAGCGCCCCGGGACAGGGGAACACCGGGGAGCTGTTTTTT,CASSAPGQGNTGELFF
.,TRBJ1-5,TRBD1,TRBV6-2/TRBV6-3,TGTGCCAGCAGCTCCGGACAGGGTCTGGGGCAGCCCCAGCATTTT,CASSSGQGLGQPQHF
.,TRBJ1-4,.,TRBV5-1,TGCGCCAGCAGCGCCACGGGACTAAATGAAAAACTGTTTTTT,CASSATGLNEKLFF
.,TRBJ1-5,.,TRBV12-5,TGTGCTAGTGGTTTGGCCCGGGGTCAGCCCCAGCATTTT,CASGLARGQPQHF